This T cell receptor (beta chain) originates from a study of cytomegalovirus exposure and HLA in healthy donors. Points from the study as a whole: An analysis done earlier found most TCR beta V segments productive about 87% or about 30% of the time. From TCR beta sequences, most subjects' HLA-A and HLA-B alleles were reportedly predicted accurately. Researchers left out some V segments, among them TRBV6-2 and TRBV6-3, as indistinguishable.

Use of 60 Vbeta and 13 Jbeta primers characterized the PCR. Only in-frame clones appear in the TCRdb table, and some are missing; sequencing was by immunoSEQ multiplex PCR. The data hold around 110,000 clones, with around three quarters observed a single time. V lost 7 bases to trimming and J lost 9 bases; unmatched junction nucleotides: 6. The CDR3 spans 14 residues. Germline values: CDR1 MNHEY, CDR2 SMNVEV (reference sequence). The sample holds one count of this clone. The antigen is not known. The sequence was obtained from a woman aged 18-29 years in good health and CMV-seropositive. This sequence joins TRBV27 and TRBJ2-3; 14 positions match TRBD2. Material for sequencing was PBMCs. The CDR3 is CASKGLAGVGTQYF. DNA for the CDR3: TGTGCCAGCAAGGGACTAGCGGGAGTGGGGACGCAGTATTTT.